This T cell receptor beta chain was identified in a study of Graves' ophthalmopathy and Graves' hyperthyroidism. Regarding the study as a whole: The blood repertoire also included most expanded thyroid clonotypes above 0.001 frequency. A model of 13 signatures distinguished ophthalmopathy from stable hyperthyroidism at approximately 90% sensitivity and roughly 82% specificity. The model reached approximately 71% sensitivity and about 72% specificity for predicting ophthalmopathy progression.

Scientists amplified the TCR beta CDR3 regions from RNA transcripts. First-round RT-PCR with HTBI primers preceded a second-round multiplex PCR. Using its own MiXCR run on the multiplex PCR reads, TCRdb lists one record per CDR3 protein. Seen here are 350,000 to 450,000 distinct CDR3 sequences, around 19% observed once, and the top ten hold 1.5% to 2%. Only a few counts were recorded for this clonotype. Its specificity is not known. Mismatch with germline at one junction end may stem from a read error. Sampling under 12 ml of fresh peripheral blood provided the PBMCs. The specimen sequenced was peripheral blood. The clonotype originates from a woman aged 18-35 years with Graves' ophthalmopathy.

CDR3 sequence (DNA): TGTGCCAGCAGCTTAGCCAGAAATACTGAATCTTTCTTT. Translated, it gives CASSLARNTESFF. This chain connects TRBV7-9 to TRBJ1-1; D gene unclear. The germline CDR1 and CDR2 sequences are SEHNR and FQNEAQ (reference sequence). The CDR3 contains 13 residues. Full variable domain (rest looked up from reference TRBV7-9 and TRBJ1-1): DTGVSQNPRHKITKRGQNVTFRCDPISEHNRLYWYRQTLGQGPEFLTYFQNEAQLEKSRLLSDRFSAERPKGSFSTLEIQRTEQGDSAMYLCASSLARNTESFFGQGTRLTVV.